The clone carrying this T cell receptor (beta chain) was recorded a few times. The data originate from a study of molecular identifiers for immune sequencing clone quantification. From the PCR reads, TCRdb called clonotypes with MiXCR, one entry per CDR3 protein. Among nearly 650,000 distinct CDR3 sequences, around 25% were seen once, and the ten largest hold 0.7% to 0.95%. The ends were cut back, 3 bases at V and 0 bases at J, with 8 bases in the middle. The CDR3 loop spans 14 amino acids. Per the germline V gene, CDR1 is MGHRA and CDR2 is YSYEKL. This chain connects TRBV4-1 to TRBJ1-2; no clear D. The source of this sequence is a human donor in good health. Some libraries in this study had Jurkat cell RNA spiked in. Sequencing used naive CD8+ T cells from blood, with Jurkat cell RNA spiked in. Subset indicated: FACS-sorted CD8+CD4-CCR7+CD45RA+ naive T cells. The CDR3: CASSQALPNYGYTF. The CDR3 DNA reads TGCGCCAGCAGCCAGGCGCTACCTAACTATGGCTACACCTTC.